Sequencing of this T cell receptor (beta chain) was carried out in a study of blood T cell repertoires in COVID-19. Unmatched junction bases numbered 7, after V lost 3 bases and J lost 5 bases. From germline, CDR1 is MNHEY and CDR2 SMNVEV (reference sequence). This CDR3 has 15 amino acids. Patients from Seattle were sampled longitudinally, starting during active infection. Methods used by the authors: Quantification of nucleated cells was approximated via reference gene primer amplification. Generated by immunoSEQ multiplex PCR, the TCRdb table keeps only in-frame clones and is missing some. For V, J and clone size, that table is used; D and trimming come from the DNA. The table records 300,000 to 450,000 clones, about 90% of them present only once.

V and J are TRBV27 and TRBJ2-5, with 9 bases fitting TRBD2. The receptor comes from a woman in her sixties or seventies with COVID-19, enrolled during active disease. Specimen: peripheral blood. The CDR3 reads CASSLASGEEETQYF. CDR3 DNA: TGTGCCAGCAGTTTGGCTAGCGGGGAAGAGGAGACCCAGTACTTC.